This passage covers 8 T cell receptor beta chains from one sample sequenced in a study of T-cell memory formation after mild COVID-19. Via MiXCR, TCRdb re-called the 5' RACE reads, giving one row per CDR3 protein. The sample has hundreds of thousands of distinct CDR3 sequences, approximately 16% seen once. The sample comprised PBMCs or a T cell subset sorted from them (not recorded which). The receptors were sampled from a man aged 18 to 35 who had mild COVID-19 (a few samples of this study predate the infection). Cell type and time point are not known.

The table lists this clonotype with a few counts. The chain couples TRBV20-1 to TRBJ1-5; D is undetermined. The CDR3 consists of 12 residues. Germline assignment: CDR1 DFQATT and CDR2 SNEGSKA (reference sequence). The germline V and J ends were trimmed by 6 bases and 7 bases, with 13 bases remaining between them. Written as DNA, the CDR3 is TGCAGTGCCCTAAGGAGTGGGCAGCCCCAGCATTTT. It translates to CSALRSGQPQHF.

Here the CDR3 DNA reads TGCAGTGCTCTTGCTAGGGATACCGCCGAGACCCAGTACTTC. It specifies CSALARDTAETQYF. The chain joins TRBV20-1 to TRBJ2-5, with D hard to call. V lost 5 bases to trimming and J lost 5 bases, with 18 bases between them. CDR3 length: 14 residues. Germline CDR1 is DFQATT and CDR2 is SNEGSKA (reference sequence).

The chain uses TRBV30 and TRBJ1-1, with no clear D. The CDR3 extends over 13 amino acids. Trimming removed 0 bases at V and 7 bases at J, with 12 bases between. CDR1 and CDR2 (germline): GTSNPN, SVGIG (reference sequence). This chain's CDR3 is CAWSVLERSEAFF. The CDR3 coding sequence is TGTGCCTGGAGTGTACTTGAGAGGAGTGAAGCTTTCTTT.

Only a few counts were recorded for this clonotype. This chain joins TRBV7-9 and TRBJ2-1, with unresolved D. This CDR3 is built from 9 residues. Germline CDR1 reads SEHNR; CDR2 reads FQNEAQ (reference sequence). V lost 4 bases and J lost 15, with 7 bases in between. The CDR3 coding sequence is TGTGCCAGCAGCTCAGACGGGTTCTTC. This sequence encodes CASSSDGFF.

This clonotype has at least ten counts. The CDR3 protein is CASSQDVWVNLEAFF. The CDR3 DNA is TGCGCCAGCAGCCAAGATGTCTGGGTCAACCTTGAAGCTTTCTTT. The chain has TRBV4-3 and TRBJ1-1; D is uncertain. The V end was cut by 0 bases, the J end by 7 bases, with 15 bases between. Germline loops: CDR1 LGHNA, CDR2 YSLEER. The CDR3 runs 15 residues.

The chain uses TRBV4-3 and TRBJ2-5; D possibly uses TRBD1 or TRBD2 (5 bases each). V lost 3 bases, J lost 3 bases, and 14 bases lay in between. Germline V gives CDR1 LGHNA, CDR2 YSLEER. CDR3 length: 15 residues. In DNA, the CDR3 is TGCGCCAGCAGCCAGGGGACCGGACCAAAAGAGACCCAGTACTTC. This translates into CASSQGTGPKETQYF.

This clonotype occurred a few times. The V and J genes are TRBV30 and TRBJ1-6, with a weak D call TRBD1 (5 bases). The CDR3 spans 16 residues. CDR1 is GTSNPN, CDR2 SVGIG, per germline (reference sequence). With 0 bases removed from V and 0 bases from J, the gap between germline ends came to 9 bases. CDR3 DNA: TGTGCCTGGAGTGTATCAGGGAGCTCCTATAATTCACCCCTCCACTTT. Protein: CAWSVSGSSYNSPLHF.

The chain links TRBV2 to TRBJ2-3, with D perhaps given as TRBD1 or TRBD2 (5 bases each). The germline V and J ends were trimmed by 9 bases and 5 bases, with 24 bases remaining between them. Germline values: CDR1 SNHLY, CDR2 FYNNEI. The CDR3 runs 16 residues. The DNA of the CDR3 is TGTGCCAGGACAAGTGGTCGACAGAGGGCTCAAGATACGCAGTATTTT. Residues: CARTSGRQRAQDTQYF.